These 20 T cell receptor beta chains came from one sample sequenced in a study of cytomegalovirus exposure and HLA in healthy donors. PCR was performed using 60 Vbeta and 13 Jbeta primers. Profiling relied on immunoSEQ multiplex PCR, and the TCRdb table lists in-frame clones only, not all of them. The sample has approximately 170,000 clones, roughly 70% seen once. The sequenced sample consisted of PBMCs. The source of these receptors is a woman aged 18-35 years in good health and CMV-seropositive.

This clone was seen only a few times. The chain couples TRBV4-3 to TRBJ2-3, with a possible D match to TRBD2 (5 bases). V lost 0 bases and J lost 11, with 18 bases in between. Germline CDR1 reads LGHNA; CDR2 reads YSLEER. This CDR3 is built from 15 residues. The CDR3 sequence is CASSQDRFGLTEQYF. In DNA, the CDR3 is TGCGCCAGCAGCCAAGATAGGTTTGGACTGACGGAGCAGTATTTT.

This chain uses TRBV9 with TRBJ1-3; maybe TRBD1 (5 bases). This CDR3 has 17 residues. V gave up 0 bases and J gave up 0 bases, with 13 bases separating them. Germline-derived CDR1 and CDR2 are SGDLS and YYNGEE. This CDR3 reads CASSVGDSDYSGNTIYF. The CDR3 DNA is TGTGCCAGCAGCGTAGGGGACTCAGACTACTCTGGAAACACCATATATTTT.

This clone was observed a few times. The gene calls are TRBV23-1 and TRBJ2-3; the match to TRBD2 covers 8 bases. TRBV23-1 is an ORF, and what it does is uncertain. Trimming at V came to 4 bases and at J to 3 bases, leaving 9 bases not matched to a gene. The CDR3 consists of 16 residues. The CDR3 reads CASSPTKAGETDTQYF. The CDR3 DNA reads as TGCGCCAGCAGTCCTACAAAAGCGGGGGAGACAGATACGCAGTATTTT.

The chain couples TRBV10-3 to TRBJ1-5; the D gene is possibly TRBD1 (6 bases). The CDR3 sequence is 15 residues long. The V and J ends lost 6 bases and 0 bases respectively, with 12 bases between them. Per germline, CDR1 ENHRY and CDR2 SYGVKD. CDR3 loop: CAISRDKYSNQPQHF. The CDR3, as DNA: TGTGCCATCAGCCGGGACAAATATAGCAATCAGCCCCAGCATTTT.

This sequence joins TRBV7-2 and TRBJ2-2, with TRBD2 matching over 7 bases. The CDR3 contains 15 residues. Germline V gene data show CDR1 as SGHTA and CDR2 as FQGNSA. Trimming cost V 3 bases and J 6 bases; bases outside gene matches: 7. In DNA form, the CDR3 reads TGTGCCAGCAGCTTCTCCGGGAGGAAGGCCGGGGAGCTGTTTTTT. Its protein is CASSFSGRKAGELFF. The entire variable domain, with the rest obtained from reference TRBV7-2 and TRBJ2-2, is as follows: GAGVSQSPSNKVTEKGKDVELRCDPISGHTALYWYRQSLGQGLEFLIYFQGNSAPDKSGLPSDRFSAERTGGSVSTLTIQRTQQEDSAVYLCASSFSGRKAGELFFGEGSRLTVL.

This chain joins TRBV10-3 and TRBJ2-3, with D hard to call. Per the germline V gene, CDR1 is ENHRY and CDR2 is SYGVKD. Trimming took 3 bases from V and 7 from J, leaving 17 bases between them. This CDR3 has 15 residues. The CDR3 is CAISDLQTTTNTQYF. Written as DNA, the CDR3 is TGTGCCATCAGTGACCTTCAAACTACAACTAATACGCAGTATTTT.

This sequence joins TRBV2 and TRBJ2-3, with D possibly being TRBD2 (5 bases). CDR1 and CDR2 from the germline V gene are SNHLY and FYNNEI. Trimming left V 1 base short and J 4 bases short, with 12 bases between. The length of the CDR3 is 15 residues. The CDR3, as DNA: TGTGCCAGCAGTGAAGTTAGCGCGTTGCCAGATACGCAGTATTTT. Amino acid sequence: CASSEVSALPDTQYF.

This clone was recorded a few times. This sequence joins TRBV9 and TRBJ1-3, with D perhaps TRBD1 (5 bases). V gave up 4 bases and J gave up 5 bases, with 16 bases separating them. CDR3 size: 15 residues. Germline lookup yields CDR1 SGDLS and CDR2 YYNGEE. CDR3: CASSPSGGSRNTIYF. The CDR3 region has the DNA TGTGCCAGCAGCCCCTCCGGGGGGTCGAGAAACACCATATATTTT.

V gene TRBV10-1 combines with J gene TRBJ2-7; D is undetermined. This CDR3 is 12 amino acids long. V was shortened by 5 bases and J by 2 bases, with 7 bases between the two germline ends. Germline loops: CDR1 WNHNN, CDR2 SYGVQD (reference sequence). The CDR3 protein is CASSWATYEQYF. Written as DNA, the CDR3 is TGCGCCAGCAGTTGGGCAACCTACGAGCAGTACTTC.

The J gene is TRBJ2-1, the V gene TRBV6-5, with D maybe TRBD2 (5 bases). There are 12 residues in the CDR3. CDR1 and CDR2 from the germline V gene are MNHEY and SVGAGI. Trimming removed 7 bases from V and 5 bases from J, with 9 bases in between. The CDR3 DNA reads TGTGCCAGCAATAACGGGGACAATGAGCAGTTCTTC. Translation: CASNNGDNEQFF.

The J gene is TRBJ2-3, the V gene TRBV5-1; 10 nucleotides match TRBD2. Trimming took 4 bases from V and 4 from J; bases not matched to a gene: 12. Germline CDR1 and CDR2: SGHRS and YFSETQ. The CDR3 runs to 17 residues. CDR3: CASSPTILAGSSDTQYF. CDR3 nucleotides: TGCGCCAGCAGCCCCACCATACTAGCGGGGAGTTCAGATACGCAGTATTTT.

This clone was seen a few times. The rearrangement joins TRBV15 to TRBJ2-3; D might be TRBD2 (5 bases). The CDR3 is 15 amino acids. V gave up 4 bases and J gave up 3 bases, with 14 bases separating them. Germline V gives CDR1 LNHNV, CDR2 YYDKDF (reference sequence). CDR3 protein: CATSTRGRMTDTQYF. DNA for the CDR3: TGTGCCACCAGCACACGGGGTAGGATGACAGATACGCAGTATTTT.

This chain connects TRBV19 to TRBJ2-5; 8 nucleotides align to TRBD1. V shed 7 bases, J shed 5 bases, and the junction held 9 bases outside the gene matches. The length of the CDR3 is 14 residues. CDR1 LNHDA and CDR2 SQIVND come from the germline V gene (reference sequence). The CDR3 loop reads CASKRQGSGETQYF. The CDR3 bases are TGTGCCAGTAAGAGACAGGGGTCGGGCGAGACCCAGTACTTC. Variable domain in full (rest from reference TRBV19 and TRBJ2-5): DGGITQSPKYLFRKEGQNVTLSCEQNLNHDAMYWYRQDPGQGLRLIYYSQIVNDFQKGDIAEGYSVSREKKESFPLTVTSAQKNPTAFYLCASKRQGSGETQYFGPGTRLLVL.

This chain connects TRBV5-4 to TRBJ2-3, with 12 bases fitting TRBD2. CDR3 length: 16 amino acids. CDR1 SGHNT and CDR2 YYREEE come from the germline V gene (reference sequence). With V trimmed by 2 bases and J by 2 bases, 3 bases remained unmatched. The CDR3 DNA reads TGTGCCAGCAGCTTACTAGCGGGGGGCTTCACAGATACGCAGTATTTT. Amino acid sequence: CASSLLAGGFTDTQYF.

This clone was counted a few times. The rearrangement joins TRBV7-8 to TRBJ1-2; 7 bases are a match to TRBD1. Germline V CDR1 and CDR2: SGHVS, FQNEAQ. The CDR3 contains 14 residues. V shed 5 bases, J shed 4 bases, and the junction held 7 bases outside the gene matches. The CDR3 coding sequence is TGTGCCAGCAGCGCCGAGGGGGCGAGCTATGGCTACACCTTC. As protein: CASSAEGASYGYTF.

The CDR3: CASSIDVPQTQHF. DNA for the CDR3: TGTGCCAGTAGTATCGATGTACCACAGACCCAGCATTTT. The chain carries TRBV19 and TRBJ1-5, with D unresolved. The germline V gene encodes CDR1 LNHDA and CDR2 SQIVND (reference sequence). There are 13 residues in the CDR3. V was cut by 3 bases and J by 11 bases, with 14 bases left in between.

The rearrangement links TRBV7-9 to TRBJ1-1, with D unresolved. The V end was cut by 5 bases, the J end by 7 bases, with 11 bases between. The CDR3 is made up of 12 amino acids. Per the germline V gene, CDR1 is SEHNR and CDR2 is FQNEAQ (reference sequence). The chain's CDR3 is CASSPDTNEAFF. Written as DNA, the CDR3 is TGTGCCAGCAGCCCTGACACAAATGAAGCTTTCTTT.

The genes are TRBV7-2 and TRBJ2-5; 11 bases align to TRBD2. V gave up 2 bases and J gave up 1 base; unmatched junction bases: 6. CDR3 length: 17 residues. Germline loops: CDR1 SGHTA, CDR2 FQGNSA. The CDR3 spells CASSLTGTSGSQETQYF. As DNA, the CDR3 is TGTGCCAGCAGCTTAACTGGGACTAGCGGTAGCCAAGAGACCCAGTACTTC.

CDR3 nucleotide sequence: TGTGCCTGGAGTGGGACTAGCGGGGGCCAAGAGACCCAGTACTTC. This codes for CAWSGTSGGQETQYF. This sequence joins TRBV30 and TRBJ2-5; 13 nucleotides agree with TRBD2. J was trimmed by 1 base and V by 1 base; bases with no gene match: 0. The CDR3 has 15 amino acids. Per germline, CDR1 GTSNPN and CDR2 SVGIG (reference sequence).

Note on this clone: The junction does not match germline at one end; this may be a read error. The chain employs TRBV7-9 and TRBJ1-5; D is ambiguous. CDR3 size: 13 residues. CDR1 is SEHNR, CDR2 FQNEAQ, per germline (reference sequence). The CDR3 reads CSSSRDTNQPQHF. The DNA for the CDR3 is TGTTCCAGCAGCCGAGACACGAATCAGCCCCAGCATTTT.